A single sample is the source of the 15 T cell receptor beta chains below, sequenced in a study of blood T cell repertoires in COVID-19. Assay used: immunoSEQ multiplex PCR; TCRdb lists only in-frame clones, some missing. Of 250,000 to 350,000 clones listed, roughly 84% are singletons. Sequenced: peripheral blood. The receptor set was obtained from a human donor with COVID-19, enrolled during active disease. The donor label of this sample is uncertain.

This clone has just a few counts. CDR3: CASSYGGGATGNTIYF. For the CDR3, the DNA is TGTGCCAGCAGTTACGGGGGGGGCGCGACTGGAAACACCATATATTTT. The chain recombines TRBV6-5 with TRBJ1-3; D perhaps matches TRBD1 (6 bases). Trimming cost V 2 bases and J 2 bases, with 13 bases left between them. Germline V gene lookup returns CDR1 MNHEY and CDR2 SVGAGI. There are 16 residues in the CDR3.

This clone was detected a few times. This chain connects TRBV30 to TRBJ1-6; 8 bases align to TRBD1. Trimming cost V 0 bases and J 8 bases; bases outside gene matches: 9. Per germline, CDR1 GTSNPN and CDR2 SVGIG (reference sequence). CDR3 length equals 16 residues. CDR3 protein: CAWSVSGQAGDSPLHF. CDR3 DNA sequence: TGTGCCTGGAGTGTATCGGGACAGGCCGGGGATTCACCCCTCCACTTT.

The rearrangement links TRBV10-1 to TRBJ2-2; 10 positions match TRBD2. The CDR3 runs to 15 residues. Trimming took 5 bases from V and 6 from J; bases not matched to a gene: 6. Germline assignment: CDR1 WNHNN and CDR2 SYGVQD (reference sequence). The CDR3: CASSPSGRAPGELFF. In DNA, the CDR3 is TGCGCCAGCAGTCCCAGCGGGAGGGCCCCCGGGGAGCTGTTTTTT.

CDR3 DNA: TGCGCCAGCAGCTTGCTAGGGGCGGGGGAAGCTTTCTTT. It codes for CASSLLGAGEAFF. This rearrangement joins TRBV5-1 to TRBJ1-1; D perhaps matches TRBD1 (5 bases). This CDR3 comprises 13 residues. V was pared by 1 base and J by 8 bases, with 12 bases between. The V gene's germline CDR1 is SGHRS and CDR2 YFSETQ.

The chain is built from TRBV30 and TRBJ1-4, with 10 bases fitting TRBD1. The length of the CDR3 is 16 residues. V trimming: 2 bases; J trimming: 6 bases; junction bases outside the gene matches: 9. Germline-derived CDR1 and CDR2 are GTSNPN and SVGIG (reference sequence). The CDR3 coding sequence is TGTGCCTGGAGTTCCCACTTGGGGACAGGGGATGAAAAACTGTTTTTT. This codes for CAWSSHLGTGDEKLFF.

The rearrangement joins TRBV27 to TRBJ1-1; D remains unclear. Looked up from germline, CDR1 is MNHEY and CDR2 is SMNVEV (reference sequence). V was cut by 6 bases and J by 3 bases, with 2 bases left in between. The CDR3 totals 10 residues. CDR3 nucleotide sequence: TGTGCCAGCAGCGACACTGAAGCTTTCTTT. The encoded protein is CASSDTEAFF.

This chain connects TRBV3-1 (or the pseudogene TRBV3-2) to TRBJ2-1; TRBD1 might be the D (6 bases). Germline V lookup: CDR1 LGHDT, CDR2 YNNKEL (reference sequence). V lost 6 bases and J 4 bases, leaving 10 bases between the germline ends. This CDR3 spans 13 amino acids. The CDR3 nucleotides read TGTGCCAGCAGTTTCGGACAGTACAATGAGCAGTTCTTC. Its protein is CASSFGQYNEQFF.

This chain links TRBV6-7 with TRBJ2-1; 7 positions match TRBD2. TRBV6-7 is reported as an ORF; its role is uncertain. With 0 bases clipped from V and 11 bases from J, the junction kept 13 bases outside the gene matches. The CDR3 runs to 16 residues. The CDR3, as DNA: TGTGCCAGCAGTTACTCAACTCGAGGGAGGGGTGGTCAGCAGTTCTTC. The encoded protein is CASSYSTRGRGGQQFF.

This chain links TRBV10-3 with TRBJ1-4, with D hard to call. The V and J ends lost 3 bases and 3 bases respectively, with 11 bases between them. Germline values: CDR1 ENHRY, CDR2 SYGVKD. This CDR3 region has 15 residues. The CDR3: CAISDSFGSNEKLFF. As DNA, the CDR3 is TGTGCCATCAGTGATTCCTTCGGGTCTAATGAAAAACTGTTTTTT.

V is TRBV28 and J is TRBJ2-1; possible D gene TRBD2, 5 bases. This CDR3 is built from 15 residues. CDR1 and CDR2 (germline): MDHEN, SYDVKM. Trimming removed 2 bases at V and 8 bases at J, with 16 bases between. The DNA for the CDR3 is TGTGCCAGCAGTTTAGCACTAGAAGCCCACTATGAGCAGTTCTTC. As protein: CASSLALEAHYEQFF.

The rearrangement uses TRBV19 and TRBJ1-5; maybe TRBD1 (6 bases). Germline CDR1 and CDR2: LNHDA and SQIVND (reference sequence). V was trimmed by 7 bases and J by 1 base, leaving 11 bases between them. The CDR3 has 14 residues. The CDR3 nucleotides read TGTGCCAGTACCCTAGGACAGAGCAATCAGCCCCAGCATTTT. Residues: CASTLGQSNQPQHF.

This clone was seen a handful of times. This chain connects TRBV28 to TRBJ1-5; TRBD1 aligns across 7 bases. Trimming removed 7 bases from V and 1 base from J; junction bases left unmatched: 7. This CDR3 has 15 residues. Germline CDR1 is MDHEN and CDR2 is SYDVKM. The CDR3 nucleotides are TGTGCCAGCATTAGACAGGGAAGGAGCAATCAGCCCCAGCATTTT. Translating it yields CASIRQGRSNQPQHF.

The V gene is TRBV12-3 or TRBV12-4, the J gene TRBJ1-1; D is ambiguous. Trimming shortened V by 3 bases and J by 5 bases, and 7 bases separated the two germline ends. The CDR3 loop spans 12 amino acids. CDR3 nucleotide sequence: TGTGCCAGCAGTTTCGCAGTGACTGAAGCTTTCTTT. Translation: CASSFAVTEAFF.

The chain uses TRBV27 and TRBJ2-7; TRBD1 matches at 10 bases. The length of the CDR3 is 15 residues. After removal of 4 bases from V and 6 bases from J, the junction contained 9 bases not matched to a gene. Germline CDR1 MNHEY, CDR2 SMNVEV (reference sequence). The CDR3 DNA reads as TGTGCCAGCAGTTCCTTACTGGGACAGGGGCTCGAGCAGTACTTC. It translates to CASSSLLGQGLEQYF.

The chain recombines TRBV3-1 (or the pseudogene TRBV3-2) with TRBJ2-7; TRBD1 matches 7 bases. V lost 0 bases to trimming and J lost 4 bases; unmatched junction nucleotides: 3. The length of the CDR3 is 14 residues. Germline V CDR1 and CDR2: LGHDT, YNNKEL (reference sequence). Written as DNA, the CDR3 is TGTGCCAGCAGCCAAGACCGGGACAGATACGAGCAGTACTTC. Residues: CASSQDRDRYEQYF.